This is a list of T cell receptor beta chains from one sample in a study of T-cell reconstitution after alpha-beta-depleted transplantation in children. TCRdb reprocessed the PCR reads via MiXCR and lists one record per CDR3 protein. The table shows over 100,000 distinct CDR3 sequences, with roughly 6% occurring only once. The material sequenced was PBMCs, mostly from graft donor cells, taken 60 days after TCRalphabeta/CD19-depleted stem cell transplant. The receptors derive from a female patient between 2 and 15 years old who had a stem cell transplant for Fanconi anemia, so the T cells may come from the graft donor. Both conserved end residues are part of each CDR3. The D gene is left open where the match is weak. For some rows the clone size is stated as once, few or many, or as a class when expanded; others skip it.

D gene	J gene	clone size	V gene	CDR3 DNA	CDR3 protein
TRBD2	TRBJ2-7	many	TRBV9	TGTGCCAGCAGCGGAACCGGGACTAGCGGGAGCCCGTACCCCTACGAGCAGTACTTC	CASSGTGTSGSPYPYEQYF
NA	TRBJ1-1	few	TRBV9	TGTGCCAGCAACCCACAGGGAGGGGGCACTGAAGCTTTCTTT	CASNPQGGGTEAFF
NA	TRBJ2-3	NA	TRBV5-1	TGCGCCAGCAGCTTAAGAACAGCTAGCACAGATACGCAGTATTTT	CASSLRTASTDTQYF
NA	TRBJ2-1	many	TRBV6-9	TGTGCCAGCAGAGCCTCCGGGAGCTCCTACAATGAGCAGTTCTTC	CASRASGSSYNEQFF
NA	TRBJ1-1	many	TRBV5-1	TGCGCCAGCAGCTTGGGGGGGGCTCGAGCTTTCTTT	CASSLGGARAFF
NA	TRBJ2-3	many	TRBV5-1	TGCGCCAGCAGCCCCGGGACATCCCCGGAGGGTACGCAGTATTTT	CASSPGTSPEGTQYF
NA	TRBJ2-7	many	TRBV7-9	TGTGCCAGCAGCCATACAGGGTCCTACGAGCAGTACTTC	CASSHTGSYEQYF
TRBD2	TRBJ2-1	few	TRBV12-3/TRBV12-4	TGTGCCAGCAACGAACAGCTAGCGGGAGGGCCAACGAATGAGCAGTTCTTC	CASNEQLAGGPTNEQFF
NA	TRBJ2-1	many	TRBV25-1	TGTGCCAGCAGTGAATATTTCGTTGCGGACAATGAGCAGTTCTTC	CASSEYFVADNEQFF
NA	TRBJ2-1	many	TRBV7-9	TGTGCCAGCAGCTGGGTAAAGAATGAGCAGTTCTTC	CASSWVKNEQFF
NA	TRBJ2-2	many	TRBV4-2	TGTGCCAGCAGCCCCTCATGGGCCGGGGAGCTGTTTTTT	CASSPSWAGELFF
TRBD2	TRBJ2-3	NA	TRBV20-1	TGCAGTGCACCTGACCCGGGACTAGCGGGAGTACGAGATACGGAGTATTTT	CSAPDPGLAGVRDTEYF
TRBD2	TRBJ2-5	few	TRBV7-9	TGTGCCAGCAGCCGGGGACTAGCGGGGGCCCGGGAGACCCAGTACTTC	CASSRGLAGARETQYF
NA	TRBJ1-5	many	TRBV9	TGTGCCAGCAGCGTAGGAGAGGGGCAGCCCCAGCATTTT	CASSVGEGQPQHF
TRBD2	TRBJ2-1	NA	TRBV5-1	TGCGCCAGCAGCTTGGATGCCGCGGGGACTAGCGGAAACAATGAGCAGTTCTTC	CASSLDAAGTSGNNEQFF
NA	TRBJ2-1	many	TRBV3-1	TGTGCCAGCAGCCGAGCTGGGATCTACAATGAGCAGTTCTTC	CASSRAGIYNEQFF
NA	TRBJ2-6	NA	TRBV25-1	TGTGCCAGCAGTGAGTCCGACATCGCTGGGGCCAACGTCCTGACTTTC	CASSESDIAGANVLTF
NA	TRBJ1-1	few	TRBV9	TGTGCCAGCAGCGTAGCTGTTGACACTGTCGGCACTGAAGCTTTCTTT	CASSVAVDTVGTEAFF
TRBD2	TRBJ2-3	few	TRBV20-1	TGCAGTGAGACGGGGGGGAGCGCAGATACGCAGTATTTT	CSETGGSADTQYF
NA	TRBJ2-3	many	TRBV2	TGTGCCAGCAGAATGCCGGGCGGGGCAGAGGGGGGAACAGATACGCAGTATTTT	CASRMPGGAEGGTDTQYF
NA	TRBJ2-2	few	TRBV6-2/TRBV6-3	TGTGCCAGCATCGCCCCCCTTAACACCGGGGAGCTGTTTTTT	CASIAPLNTGELFF
NA	TRBJ2-2	many	TRBV20-1	TGCAGTGCTAGAGTCACGGTCGTTACCGGGGAGCTGTTTTTT	CSARVTVVTGELFF
NA	TRBJ1-6	many	TRBV6-6	TGTGCCAGCAGTTACAGGGGCTCACCCCTCCACTTT	CASSYRGSPLHF
NA	TRBJ2-5	many	TRBV7-8	TGTGCCAGCAGCTTAGACTACATCGTGGGGGGAGAGACCCAGTACTTC	CASSLDYIVGGETQYF
TRBD2	TRBJ2-2	NA	TRBV30	TGTGCCTGGAGTGTACTAGCGGGAGACACCGGGGAGCTGTTTTTT	CAWSVLAGDTGELFF
NA	TRBJ2-5	NA	TRBV24-1	TGTGCCACCAGTGAACCCACAGGGCTCACCCAAGAGACCCAGTACTTC	CATSEPTGLTQETQYF
NA	TRBJ2-3	many	TRBV20-1	TGCAGTGCTAGAGATAGGGGAGTGGATACGCAGTATTTT	CSARDRGVDTQYF
NA	TRBJ2-3	few	TRBV20-1	TGCAGTGCTAGAGATTACAGGGGCACAGATACGCAGTATTTT	CSARDYRGTDTQYF